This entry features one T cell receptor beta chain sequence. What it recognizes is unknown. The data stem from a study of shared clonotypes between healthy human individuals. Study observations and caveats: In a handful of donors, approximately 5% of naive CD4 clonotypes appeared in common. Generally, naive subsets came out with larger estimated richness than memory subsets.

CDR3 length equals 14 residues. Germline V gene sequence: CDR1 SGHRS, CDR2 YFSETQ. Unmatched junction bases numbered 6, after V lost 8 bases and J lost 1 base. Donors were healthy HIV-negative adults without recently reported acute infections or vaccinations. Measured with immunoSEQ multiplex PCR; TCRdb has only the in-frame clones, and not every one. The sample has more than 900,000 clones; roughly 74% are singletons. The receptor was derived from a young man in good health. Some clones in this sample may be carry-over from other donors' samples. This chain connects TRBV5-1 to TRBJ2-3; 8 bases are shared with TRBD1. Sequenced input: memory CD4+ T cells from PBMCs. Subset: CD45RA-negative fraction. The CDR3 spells CASTPGQGTDTQYF. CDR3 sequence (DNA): TGCGCCAGTACTCCGGGACAGGGCACAGATACGCAGTATTTT.